This T cell receptor beta chain was observed in a study of response to subunit inactivated influenza vaccine. There are 14 residues in the CDR3. Trimming left V 4 bases short and J 6 bases short, with 12 bases between. Looked up from germline, CDR1 is LNHDA and CDR2 is SQIVND (reference sequence). Notes on this clonotype: Its antigen is not known.

TCRdb passed the RT-PCR reads through MiXCR, listing each CDR3 protein once. The sample has roughly 700,000 distinct CDR3 sequences, around 14% seen once. General observations from the study: Authors suggested seasonal influenza vaccinations each recruit few new T cells.

The receptor's source is a man aged 45-65 years who received an inactivated influenza vaccine. Here the sequenced sample was PBMCs from blood, taken 14 to 15 days before vaccination. The rearrangement links TRBV19 to TRBJ2-2; D is perhaps TRBD1 or TRBD2 (5 bases each). CDR3: CASSSPGTAGELFF. DNA of the CDR3: TGTGCCAGTAGTAGTCCAGGGACGGCCGGGGAGCTGTTTTTT.